These T cell receptor beta chains were read from a single sample in a study of cytomegalovirus exposure and HLA in healthy donors. This table comes from immunoSEQ multiplex PCR, and its TCRdb copy is limited to in-frame clones, with some not included. The sample shows fewer than 200,000 clones, 70% to 80% of them seen only once. The specimen was PBMCs. Receptors were obtained from a female donor in good health and CMV-seronegative. CDR3s include the opening cysteine and the closing phenylalanine or tryptophan. D genes are given only for firm matches. Where a row states a size, it is once, few, many or the class of an expanded clone; other rows omit it.

TRBD2 | TRBJ2-7 | TRBV28 | NA | TGTGCCAGCAGTTTTGCTAGCGGGACCGGGGAGCAGTACTTC | CASSFASGTGEQYF
TRBD1 | TRBJ1-1 | TRBV4-1 | NA | TGCGCCAGCAGCCAGGGACAGGTGAACACTGAAGCTTTCTTT | CASSQGQVNTEAFF
TRBD1 | TRBJ2-5 | TRBV9 | NA | TGTGCCAGCAGTGCCCAGGGGGCGCGGGGAGAGACCCAGTACTTC | CASSAQGARGETQYF
NA | TRBJ1-1 | TRBV27 | NA | TGTGCCAGCAGTTTCCAGGGGATGAACACTGAAGCTTTCTTT | CASSFQGMNTEAFF
NA | TRBJ2-1 | TRBV9 | NA | TGTGCCAGCAGCGTATATGTGGGCGCCTACAATGAGCAGTTCTTC | CASSVYVGAYNEQFF
NA | TRBJ2-7 | TRBV7-3 | NA | TGTGCCAGCAGCGCTCGCTACGACACTGAGCAGTACTTC | CASSARYDTEQYF
TRBD1 | TRBJ1-4 | TRBV19 | few | TGTGCCAGTAGTCGAGACAGGGGGAATGAAAAACTGTTTTTT | CASSRDRGNEKLFF
NA | TRBJ2-7 | TRBV28 | NA | TGTGCCAGCAGTTCCGAGGGGGTAGGGGCCTACGAGCAGTACTTC | CASSSEGVGAYEQYF
NA | TRBJ1-3 | TRBV19 | NA | TGTGCCAGTAGGACGGCAGGCGACTCTGGAAACACCATATATTTT | CASRTAGDSGNTIYF
TRBD1 | TRBJ2-7 | TRBV6-6 | NA | TGTGCCAGCAGTTACGAGACAGGGGGTTACGAGCAGTACTTC | CASSYETGGYEQYF
TRBD1 | TRBJ2-7 | TRBV12-5 | NA | TGTGCTAGTGGCGGGATAACAGGGGGCAAATACGAGCAGTACTTC | CASGGITGGKYEQYF
TRBD1 | TRBJ1-2 | TRBV7-2 | once | TGTGCCAGCAGCCCAACCGGGGCAGGGGGGAACTATGGCTACACCTTC | CASSPTGAGGNYGYTF
NA | TRBJ2-5 | TRBV21-1 | NA | TGTGCCAGCAGCCCCTCGTTAGCGGGGTTCCAAGAGACCCAGTACTTC | CASSPSLAGFQETQYF
TRBD1 | TRBJ2-3 | TRBV9 | NA | TGTGCCAGCAGCGGACAGGGATCCACAGATACGCAGTATTTT | CASSGQGSTDTQYF
TRBD1 | TRBJ1-2 | TRBV7-3 | NA | TGTGCCAGCAGCTCAGACAGACAGGGCGACTATGGCTACACCTTC | CASSSDRQGDYGYTF
TRBD1 | TRBJ2-5 | TRBV11-1 | NA | TGTGCCAGCAGCTTAGTCGACAGGGTTGAGACCCAGTACTTC | CASSLVDRVETQYF
TRBD1 | TRBJ1-1 | TRBV9 | NA | TGTGCCAGCAGCGGCGGAGGGGGCGGGAACACTGAAGCTTTCTTT | CASSGGGGGNTEAFF
NA | TRBJ1-1 | TRBV5-8 | NA | TGTGCCAGCAGCTCAATCAGGGTCCGGCTTTCGGCCACTGAAGCTTTCTTT | CASSSIRVRLSATEAFF
NA | TRBJ2-7 | TRBV7-9 | NA | TGTGCCAGCAGGCGGGGTGGGGAGGCCTACGAGCAGTACTTC | CASRRGGEAYEQYF
TRBD1 | TRBJ1-1 | TRBV6-4 | few | TGTGCCAGCAGCCCGTCGACAGGGGCTGGATCTATAGCTTTCTTT | CASSPSTGAGSIAFF
NA | TRBJ2-5 | TRBV7-6 | NA | TGTGCCAGCAGCTTACCGCGCCGGTTACAAGAGACCCAGTACTTC | CASSLPRRLQETQYF
TRBD1 | TRBJ2-7 | TRBV27 | few | TGTGCCAGCAGCATTTCCTCCGGGACAGGGCCCCGAAAGCAGTACTTC | CASSISSGTGPRKQYF
TRBD1 | TRBJ1-3 | TRBV5-1 | NA | TGCGCCAGCAGTTACGACAGGGGTGGAAACACCATATATTTT | CASSYDRGGNTIYF
NA | TRBJ2-1 | TRBV9 | once | TGTGCCAGCAGCCCCCCCTTAGGAGCGGGCAAGTACAATGAGCAGTTCTTC | CASSPPLGAGKYNEQFF
TRBD1 | TRBJ2-4 | TRBV29-1 | once | TGCAGCGTCAATCCTGGGACAGGGGTTATTCAGTACTTC | CSVNPGTGVIQYF
TRBD2 | TRBJ2-1 | TRBV30 | NA | TGTGCCTGGAGCGGGACTAGGGGCAATGAGCAGTTCTTC | CAWSGTRGNEQFF
NA | TRBJ2-3 | TRBV18 | NA | TGTGCCAGCTCACCGAGCGTAGGAGATACGCAGTATTTT | CASSPSVGDTQYF
TRBD2 | TRBJ2-7 | TRBV28 | NA | TGTGCCAGTTTAGTTTCGACTTTGAGCGGGAGGGCGCACGAGCAGTACTTC | CASLVSTLSGRAHEQYF
NA | TRBJ2-7 | TRBV18 | few | TGTGCCAGCTCTCCCCCAGGGAATTACGAGCAGTACTTC | CASSPPGNYEQYF
TRBD1 | TRBJ2-1 | TRBV5-4 | NA | TGTGCCAGCAGTCCCGGACAGGGGGACTACAATGAGCAGTTCTTC | CASSPGQGDYNEQFF
TRBD1 | TRBJ2-6 | TRBV19 | NA | TGTGCCAGTAGTATCCGGACAGGGGCGATCTCTGGGGCCAACGTCCTGACTTTC | CASSIRTGAISGANVLTF
NA | TRBJ1-2 | TRBV10-3 | once | TGTGCCATCACGGGAGGGGATGGCGGCTACACCTTC | CAITGGDGGYTF
NA | TRBJ1-2 | TRBV29-1 | NA | TGCAGCGTTCAGGGCCGGCTAAGTGGCTACACCTTC | CSVQGRLSGYTF
NA | TRBJ2-1 | TRBV6-1 | NA | TGTGCCAGCAGTGAAGCCGGCACAGGGACATCCTACAATGAGCAGTTCTTC | CASSEAGTGTSYNEQFF
NA | TRBJ1-5 | TRBV7-2 | NA | TGTGCCAGCAGAGGGGGTACAGGGTTCACGCATTTT | CASRGGTGFTHF
NA | TRBJ1-1 | TRBV28 | NA | TGTGCCAGCAGTGGGCCCCACACTGAAGCTTTCTTT | CASSGPHTEAFF
TRBD1 | TRBJ1-2 | TRBV2 | NA | TGTGCCAGCAGTAAGGACAGGGGCGGCTACACCTTC | CASSKDRGGYTF
NA | TRBJ2-3 | TRBV9 | NA | TGTGCCAGCAGCTATAGCGAAGATACGCAGTATTTT | CASSYSEDTQYF
NA | TRBJ2-1 | TRBV4-1 | NA | TGCGCCAGCAGTCCAGGGGATGAGCAGTTCTTC | CASSPGDEQFF
TRBD1 | TRBJ2-7 | TRBV27 | NA | TGTGCCAGCAGCTACAGGGGGCGGATGTACGAGCAGTACTTC | CASSYRGRMYEQYF
TRBD2 | TRBJ2-7 | TRBV19 | NA | TGTGCCAGTAGTATTCTAGCGGGAGGAGGATCCTACGAGCAGTACTTC | CASSILAGGGSYEQYF
TRBD1 | TRBJ2-7 | TRBV4-2 | few | TGTGCCAGCAGCCGAGAGCAGGGACAGGCCCCCTACGAGCAGTACTTC | CASSREQGQAPYEQYF
NA | TRBJ2-7 | TRBV6-1 | NA | TGTGCCAGCAGTGAAGCGTTCAGTTACGAGCAGTACTTC | CASSEAFSYEQYF
TRBD1 | TRBJ2-5 | TRBV6-5 | NA | TGTGCCAGCAGTATACAGGGGTACCAAGAGACCCAGTACTTC | CASSIQGYQETQYF
TRBD2 | TRBJ2-2 | TRBV18 | NA | TGTGCCAGCTCACCCGGTTCTCTAGCGGGAGCCGGCGGGGAGCTGTTTTTT | CASSPGSLAGAGGELFF
NA | TRBJ1-4 | TRBV4-1 | NA | TGCGCCAGCAGCTTACAAGGAGGGGCGTTAGATGAAAAACTGTTTTTT | CASSLQGGALDEKLFF
NA | TRBJ2-3 | TRBV18 | NA | TGTGCCAGCTCATTACACGGGGGACTCACAGATACGCAGTATTTT | CASSLHGGLTDTQYF
NA | TRBJ1-5 | TRBV11-3 | NA | TGTGCCAGCAGCTTAGTAGGCAGGAAGGGCAATCAGCCCCAGCATTTT | CASSLVGRKGNQPQHF
TRBD2 | TRBJ2-1 | TRBV6-6 | NA | TGTGCCAGCAGTTACGGTGGGAGGGCCAATAATGAGCAGTTCTTC | CASSYGGRANNEQFF
NA | TRBJ2-5 | TRBV7-3 | NA | TGTGCCAGCAGCTTATCGGGGGGCTCAGAGACCCAGTACTTC | CASSLSGGSETQYF
TRBD2 | TRBJ2-5 | TRBV7-3 | NA | TGTGCCAGCAGCTTTGCAGCGGGGGAGACCCAGTACTTC | CASSFAAGETQYF
NA | TRBJ2-5 | TRBV30 | NA | TGTGCCTGGAGGGTTGACTTTGGGCAAGAGACCCAGTACTTC | CAWRVDFGQETQYF
NA | TRBJ1-6 | TRBV27 | NA | TGTGCCAGCAGTTTCCCGGGATCACCCCTCCACTTT | CASSFPGSPLHF
TRBD1 | TRBJ1-2 | TRBV28 | NA | TGTGCCAGCAGAAGGGGACAGGGACGGAGCGGCTACACCTTC | CASRRGQGRSGYTF
NA | TRBJ1-1 | TRBV18 | NA | TGTGCCAGCTCACCGGAATGGGGACGACTAGGAACTTTCTTT | CASSPEWGRLGTFF